These T cell receptor beta chains were read from a single sample in a study of blood T cell repertoires in COVID-19. Method: immunoSEQ multiplex PCR; TCRdb's copy keeps in-frame clones and lacks some. There are around 200,000 clones in the sample; 85% occur only once, and 6.2% lies in the top ten. Input material: PBMCs or T cells enriched from blood (not recorded which). The receptor set was obtained from a man aged 40-55 years who had recovered from COVID-19. The CDR3 runs from the conserved cysteine through the conserved F or W. A D gene is named only where the DNA matches it firmly. Clone size, where shown, is once, few, many, or a class for clones that have expanded.

DNA: TGTGCCAGCAGTCTCGGGACTACCTATACGCAGTATTTT
CDR3: CASSLGTTYTQYF
D: TRBD2
size: NA
V: TRBV12-3/TRBV12-4
J: TRBJ2-3

DNA: TGTGCCAGCAGTTCAGGGTTGCAAAACACAGATACGCAGTATTTT
CDR3: CASSSGLQNTDTQYF
D: NA
size: NA
V: TRBV27
J: TRBJ2-3

DNA: TGCGCCAGCAGCCTAGCGGGTCGATACAATGAGCAGTTCTTC
CDR3: CASSLAGRYNEQFF
D: TRBD2
size: few
V: TRBV5-1
J: TRBJ2-1

DNA: TGTGCCAGCAGCCCTCAGGACAGGTCCTATAATTCACCCCTCCACTTT
CDR3: CASSPQDRSYNSPLHF
D: TRBD1
size: NA
V: TRBV9
J: TRBJ1-6

DNA: TGTGCCAGCAGTGGGGGCTTTGGCGAGCAGTACTTC
CDR3: CASSGGFGEQYF
D: NA
size: NA
V: TRBV27
J: TRBJ2-7

DNA: TGTGCCAGCAGTTTCGGGCGAGGGACAGCTTACAATGAGCAGTTCTTC
CDR3: CASSFGRGTAYNEQFF
D: TRBD1
size: NA
V: TRBV11-2
J: TRBJ2-1

DNA: TGCAGTGCTAGTCCCGGGACTAGCGCCGACAATGAGCAGTTCTTC
CDR3: CSASPGTSADNEQFF
D: TRBD2
size: NA
V: TRBV20-1
J: TRBJ2-1

DNA: TGTGCCAGACCCGAACTGGGGTGCGGGGGCCTCAAAGTCACTGGAAACACCATATATTTT
CDR3: CARPELGCGGLKVTGNTIYF
D: NA
size: NA
V: TRBV5-3
J: TRBJ1-3

DNA: TGTGCCAGTAGTATAGGGGAGGGTGAAGCTTTCTTT
CDR3: CASSIGEGEAFF
D: NA
size: NA
V: TRBV19
J: TRBJ1-1

DNA: TGTGCCAGCGGTAGAGTATTGGATGGCTACACCTTC
CDR3: CASGRVLDGYTF
D: NA
size: NA
V: TRBV6-5
J: TRBJ1-2

DNA: TGTGCCACCAGTGATTTGTGGGAGCCAGATACGCAGTATTTT
CDR3: CATSDLWEPDTQYF
D: NA
size: NA
V: TRBV24-1
J: TRBJ2-3

DNA: TGTGCCAGCAGCCAGGCCAGCGGGATCTCCTACGAGCAGTACTTC
CDR3: CASSQASGISYEQYF
D: TRBD2
size: once
V: TRBV14
J: TRBJ2-7

DNA: TGTGCCAGCAGCCGGGGCGGACAGGGGATCTATGGCTACACCTTC
CDR3: CASSRGGQGIYGYTF
D: TRBD1
size: NA
V: TRBV7-9
J: TRBJ1-2

DNA: TGTGCCAGCAGTGAGACAGGGGGCCGGACTGAAGCTTTCTTT
CDR3: CASSETGGRTEAFF
D: TRBD1
size: NA
V: TRBV2
J: TRBJ1-1

DNA: TGTGCCAGCAGTTTATCGGGCGGGGGAACTGAAGCTTTCTTT
CDR3: CASSLSGGGTEAFF
D: NA
size: NA
V: TRBV27
J: TRBJ1-1

DNA: TGTGCCAGTAGTAACGTCGGGACTAGAACAGATACGCAGTATTTT
CDR3: CASSNVGTRTDTQYF
D: TRBD2
size: NA
V: TRBV19
J: TRBJ2-3

DNA: TGTGCCAGCAGTGAAAGGGGGCAGACCTATGGCTACACCTTC
CDR3: CASSERGQTYGYTF
D: TRBD1
size: NA
V: TRBV6-1
J: TRBJ1-2

DNA: TGCGCCAGCAGCATACAAATTAGCGGTCCTAGCACAGATACGCAGTATTTT
CDR3: CASSIQISGPSTDTQYF
D: NA
size: NA
V: TRBV5-1
J: TRBJ2-3

DNA: TGTGCCAGCAGCTTGACTAGCGGGAGCGGTTTCTTC
CDR3: CASSLTSGSGFF
D: TRBD2
size: NA
V: TRBV5-6
J: TRBJ2-1

DNA: TGTGCCACCAGCCGCGGGCTAGCGGGTGGCAATGAGCAGTTCTTC
CDR3: CATSRGLAGGNEQFF
D: TRBD2
size: once
V: TRBV24-1
J: TRBJ2-1

DNA: TGCAGCGTCGAAACAGGGGGCGCAAGGCTGGGTGAAGCTTTCTTT
CDR3: CSVETGGARLGEAFF
D: TRBD1
size: once
V: TRBV29-1
J: TRBJ1-1

DNA: TGTGCCAGCTCACCACCCGGGACAGGGGGCGAGCAGTACTTC
CDR3: CASSPPGTGGEQYF
D: TRBD1
size: NA
V: TRBV18
J: TRBJ2-7

DNA: TGTGCCAGCAGCGCGCGACTGGGTGGCTACACCTTC
CDR3: CASSARLGGYTF
D: NA
size: NA
V: TRBV11-3
J: TRBJ1-2

DNA: TGTGCCAGCAGCTCCGGCGGGGCCTTCTCAGGTTACGAGCAGTACTTC
CDR3: CASSSGGAFSGYEQYF
D: NA
size: once
V: TRBV7-9
J: TRBJ2-7

DNA: TGTGCCAGCAGTCCCTCCCCTAGCGGGAGCTCCTACGAGCAGTACTTC
CDR3: CASSPSPSGSSYEQYF
D: TRBD2
size: once
V: TRBV27
J: TRBJ2-7

DNA: TGTGCCAGTAGCGACTATAGTGAAGCTTTCTTT
CDR3: CASSDYSEAFF
D: NA
size: NA
V: TRBV19
J: TRBJ1-1

DNA: TGTGCCACCTCCTCACAGACCCTATTTAATGAGCAGTTCTTC
CDR3: CATSSQTLFNEQFF
D: NA
size: NA
V: TRBV11-2
J: TRBJ2-1

DNA: TGTGCCAGCAACGGACAGGAGGTTGAAGGAAACACCATATATTTT
CDR3: CASNGQEVEGNTIYF
D: TRBD1
size: NA
V: TRBV7-9
J: TRBJ1-3

DNA: TGTGCCAGCAGCCAAGATCGGAGGGGTGAGCAGTTCTTC
CDR3: CASSQDRRGEQFF
D: NA
size: NA
V: TRBV3-1/TRBV3-2
J: TRBJ2-1

DNA: TGTGCCAGTAGTCCCGGGGTGGGGACTGAAGCTTTCTTT
CDR3: CASSPGVGTEAFF
D: NA
size: NA
V: TRBV19
J: TRBJ1-1

DNA: TGTGCCAGTAGTATAGAGGACAGGGGAGGCTACACCTTC
CDR3: CASSIEDRGGYTF
D: TRBD1
size: once
V: TRBV19
J: TRBJ1-2

DNA: TGTGCCAGTAGTGGTCGTTGGAGGGAAAACACTGAAGCTTTCTTT
CDR3: CASSGRWRENTEAFF
D: NA
size: NA
V: TRBV19
J: TRBJ1-1

DNA: TGTGCCAGCACCGAGGGGGCTAACACTGAAGCTTTCTTT
CDR3: CASTEGANTEAFF
D: TRBD1
size: once
V: TRBV6-5
J: TRBJ1-1

DNA: TGTGCCAGCAGCGTAGGGACTCTCGGCCAGAATGAGCAGTTCTTC
CDR3: CASSVGTLGQNEQFF
D: NA
size: few
V: TRBV9
J: TRBJ2-1

DNA: TGTGCCACCAGTGAACCGGGACAACCAAACACCGGGGAGCTGTTTTTT
CDR3: CATSEPGQPNTGELFF
D: NA
size: once
V: TRBV15
J: TRBJ2-2

DNA: TGCGCCAGCAGCTTGGCAGAGAACACTGAAGCTTTCTTT
CDR3: CASSLAENTEAFF
D: NA
size: NA
V: TRBV5-1
J: TRBJ1-1

DNA: TGTGCTAGTGGTTCGGTGAACACTGAAGCTTTCTTT
CDR3: CASGSVNTEAFF
D: NA
size: few
V: TRBV12-5
J: TRBJ1-1

DNA: TGTGCCAGCAGTGAATTGAGTAATTCACCCCTCCACTTT
CDR3: CASSELSNSPLHF
D: NA
size: NA
V: TRBV2
J: TRBJ1-6

DNA: TGTGCCAGCAGCTTACTAGCGGGAGGCCCGGGGTACAATGAGCAGTTCTTC
CDR3: CASSLLAGGPGYNEQFF
D: TRBD2
size: NA
V: TRBV7-2
J: TRBJ2-1

DNA: TGCAGTGCTCAAACAGGGGGAGAAGCTTTCTTT
CDR3: CSAQTGGEAFF
D: TRBD1
size: NA
V: TRBV20-1
J: TRBJ1-1